The clone carrying this TCR beta chain was detected ten times or more. This entry comes from a study of human T cells and chemical hapten exposure. About the study: DPC at 2% was the sensitizing agent, placed on around 2 cm by around 2 cm of upper inner arm skin.

TCRdb used MiXCR to reprocess the RACE reads, holding one entry per CDR3 protein. The table records tens of thousands of distinct CDR3 sequences, approximately 10% of them present only once. The time point is: patch test 3, about 24 weeks after DPC sensitization. The sample's treatment: therapeutic diphenylcyclopropenone sensitization with weekly scalp DPC. Staff drew blood before applying each patch test. Sequencing started from total RNA isolated from unfractionated whole blood. Germline CDR1 SEHNR, CDR2 FQNEAQ (reference sequence). The CDR3 runs 16 residues. V shed 1 base and J 4 bases; nucleotides not matched to a gene: 5.

This TCR was sampled from a woman in her 50s with alopecia areata. Some clones in this sample may be carry-over from other donors' samples. V is TRBV7-9 and J is TRBJ2-3, with TRBD2 matching over 10 bases. The material was whole blood, obtained in connection with sensitization to the hapten diphenylcyclopropenone (DPC). The CDR3 sequence is CASSLGTSGLSDTQYF. In DNA form, the CDR3 reads TGTGCCAGCAGCTTAGGGACTAGCGGTCTTTCAGATACGCAGTATTTT. The variable domain in full, with the rest retrieved from reference TRBV7-9 and TRBJ2-3, is DTGVSQNPRHKITKRGQNVTFRCDPISEHNRLYWYRQTLGQGPEFLTYFQNEAQLEKSRLLSDRFSAERPKGSFSTLEIQRTEQGDSAMYLCASSLGTSGLSDTQYFGPGTRLTVL.